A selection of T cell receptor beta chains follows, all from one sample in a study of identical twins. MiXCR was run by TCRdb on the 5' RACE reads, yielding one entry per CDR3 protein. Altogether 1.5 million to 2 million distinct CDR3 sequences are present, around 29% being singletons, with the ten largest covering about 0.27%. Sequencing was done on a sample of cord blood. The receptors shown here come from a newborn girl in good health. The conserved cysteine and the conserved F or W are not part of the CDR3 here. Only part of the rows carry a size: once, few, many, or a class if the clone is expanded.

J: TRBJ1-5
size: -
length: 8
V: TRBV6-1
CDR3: GGGNQPQH

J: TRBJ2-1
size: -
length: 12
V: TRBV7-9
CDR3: ASSLKASIHEQF

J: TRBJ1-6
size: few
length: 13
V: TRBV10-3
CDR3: AISDLTGGNSPLH

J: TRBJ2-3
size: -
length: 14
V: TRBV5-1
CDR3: ASSFLLLGSTDTQY

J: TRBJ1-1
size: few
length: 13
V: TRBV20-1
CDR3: NGRRKGQGAWEAF

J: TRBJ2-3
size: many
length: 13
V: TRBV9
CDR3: ASSVIAGVADTQY

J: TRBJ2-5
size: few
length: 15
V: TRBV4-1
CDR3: ASSQGPLAGYQETQY

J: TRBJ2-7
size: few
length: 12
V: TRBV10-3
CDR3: AIGGLATSYEQY

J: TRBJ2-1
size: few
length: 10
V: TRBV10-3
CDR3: APITSGDEQF

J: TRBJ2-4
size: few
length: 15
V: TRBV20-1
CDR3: SARGTSGGLAKNIQY

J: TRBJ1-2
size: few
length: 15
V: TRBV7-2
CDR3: ASSLGSSARRHYGYT

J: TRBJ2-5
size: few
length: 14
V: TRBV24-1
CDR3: ATSDPGGESQETQY

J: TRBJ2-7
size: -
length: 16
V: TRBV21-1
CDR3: ASSKGGTAQISYNEQY

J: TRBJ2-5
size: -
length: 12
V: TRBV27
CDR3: ASTSGRTVGEQY

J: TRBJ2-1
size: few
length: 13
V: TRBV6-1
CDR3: ASTSRAVSYNEQF

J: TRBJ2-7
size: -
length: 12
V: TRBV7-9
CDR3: ASENRLGSYEQY

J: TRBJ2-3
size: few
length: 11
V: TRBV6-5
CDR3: ASRGHLTDTQY

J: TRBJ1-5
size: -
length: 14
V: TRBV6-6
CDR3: ASSLSTRLSNQPQH

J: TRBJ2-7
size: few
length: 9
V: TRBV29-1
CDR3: SVGGQGEQY

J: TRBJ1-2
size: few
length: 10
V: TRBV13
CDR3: ALGAGDYGYT

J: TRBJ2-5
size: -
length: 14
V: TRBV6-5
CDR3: ASSYSLAGGGETQY

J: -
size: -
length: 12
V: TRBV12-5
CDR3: ASQGNRLSYEQY

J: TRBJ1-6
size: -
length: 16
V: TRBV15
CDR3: ATSRTYPSTAPHSPLH

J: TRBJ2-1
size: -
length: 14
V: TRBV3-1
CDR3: ASSQPGQGSYNEQF

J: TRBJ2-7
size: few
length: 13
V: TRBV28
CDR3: ASSPGTGLPYEQY

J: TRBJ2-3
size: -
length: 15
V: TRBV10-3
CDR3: AISRTSGGALTDTQY

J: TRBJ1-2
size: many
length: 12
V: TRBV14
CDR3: ASSPMGQTYGYT

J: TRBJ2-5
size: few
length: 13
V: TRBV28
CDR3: ASSTGTPSQETQY

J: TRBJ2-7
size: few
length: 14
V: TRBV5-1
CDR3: ASSMRAGTTSGEQY

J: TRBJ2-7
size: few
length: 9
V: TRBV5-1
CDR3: ASSWDIGQY

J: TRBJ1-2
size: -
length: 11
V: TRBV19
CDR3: ASSIDRRYGYT

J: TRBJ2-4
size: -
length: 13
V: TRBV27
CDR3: ASRKAGGAKNIQY

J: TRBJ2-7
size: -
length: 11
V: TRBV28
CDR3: ASSPIRIYEQY

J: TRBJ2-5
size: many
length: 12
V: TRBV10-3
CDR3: AISVAGGQETQY

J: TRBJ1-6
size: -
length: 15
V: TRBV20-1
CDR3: SAGRVGPSSYNSPLH

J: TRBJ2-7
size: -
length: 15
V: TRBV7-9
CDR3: ASSLVGRRGFPYEQY

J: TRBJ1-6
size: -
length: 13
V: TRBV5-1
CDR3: ASTATEGYNSPLH

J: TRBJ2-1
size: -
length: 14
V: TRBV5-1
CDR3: ASIREPGQGSREQF

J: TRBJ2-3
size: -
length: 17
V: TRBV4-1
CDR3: ASSRQYFTSTGVTDTQY

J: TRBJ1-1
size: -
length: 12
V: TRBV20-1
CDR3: SARDTWTGTEAF

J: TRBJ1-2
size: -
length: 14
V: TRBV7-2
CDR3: ASSLLGTGGSYGYT

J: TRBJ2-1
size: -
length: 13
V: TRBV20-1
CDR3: SARYGGSSYNEQF

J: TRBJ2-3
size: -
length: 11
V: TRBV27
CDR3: ASKRRGTDTQY

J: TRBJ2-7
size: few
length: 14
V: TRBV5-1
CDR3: ASSSRSGSGGGEQY

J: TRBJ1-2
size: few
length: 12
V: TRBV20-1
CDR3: SFLQGVGNYGYT

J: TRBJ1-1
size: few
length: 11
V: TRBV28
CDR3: ASSSDVRTEAF

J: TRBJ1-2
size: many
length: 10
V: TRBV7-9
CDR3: ASSSVDFGYT

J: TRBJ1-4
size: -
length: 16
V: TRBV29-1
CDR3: SVEDLTLNRGGNEKLF

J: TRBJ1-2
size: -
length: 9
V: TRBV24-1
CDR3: AASGDGGYT

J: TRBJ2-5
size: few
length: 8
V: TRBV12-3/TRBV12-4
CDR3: ASSLAAQY

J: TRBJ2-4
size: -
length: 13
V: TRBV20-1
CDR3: SARPPGVSKNIQY

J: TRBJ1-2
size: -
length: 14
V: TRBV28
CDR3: ASSSGQGIGRYGYT

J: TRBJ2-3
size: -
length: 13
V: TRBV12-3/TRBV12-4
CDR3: ASSRPSGRTDTQY